This TCR beta chain stems from a study of breast tumors, draining lymph nodes, adjacent tissues. The study, taken as a whole, reports: Data fit most tumor T cells coming from lymph node, expanding in tumor. Data only fit, rather than demonstrated, lymph node origin of most tumor T cells. Luminal-like breast cancer showed significantly greater tumor-nontumor repertoire similarity than basal-like breast cancer did. Compared with lymph nodes, tumors were less diverse; compared with nontumor tissue, more.

To note about this clonotype: The antigen remains unidentified.

A single record per CDR3 protein comes from TCRdb applying MiXCR to the multiplex PCR reads. The sample holds approximately 230,000 distinct CDR3 sequences, around 35% seen once. Samples came from axillary lymph nodes draining the breast cancer. Germline V gene lookup returns CDR1 MNHEY and CDR2 SVGAGI. The CDR3 runs 15 residues. The V and J ends lost 5 bases and 4 bases respectively, with 17 bases between them. The sample comprised axillary lymph node tissue. The rearrangement uses TRBV6-5 and TRBJ1-2; no firm D call. This clonotype was obtained from a female donor with breast cancer. Some clones in this sample may be carry-over from other donors' samples. The CDR3 spells CASSHFSGGPYGYTF. CDR3 sequence (DNA): TGTGCCAGCAGTCACTTTTCAGGTGGACCCTATGGCTACACCTTC.